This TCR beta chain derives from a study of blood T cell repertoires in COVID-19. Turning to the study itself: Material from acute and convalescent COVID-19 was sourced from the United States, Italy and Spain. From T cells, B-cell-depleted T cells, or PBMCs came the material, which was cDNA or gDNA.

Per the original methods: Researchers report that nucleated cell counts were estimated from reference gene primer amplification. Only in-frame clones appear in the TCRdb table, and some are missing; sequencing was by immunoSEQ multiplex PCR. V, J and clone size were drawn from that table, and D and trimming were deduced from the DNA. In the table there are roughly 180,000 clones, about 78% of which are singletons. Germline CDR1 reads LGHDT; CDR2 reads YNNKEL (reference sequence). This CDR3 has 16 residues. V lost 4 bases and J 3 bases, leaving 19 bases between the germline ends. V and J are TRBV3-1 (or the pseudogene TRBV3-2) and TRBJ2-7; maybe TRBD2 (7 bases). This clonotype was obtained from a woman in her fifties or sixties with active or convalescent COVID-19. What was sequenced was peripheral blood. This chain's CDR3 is CASSPRGAGIIYEQYF. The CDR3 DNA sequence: TGTGCCAGCAGCCCCCGGGGGGCAGGGATTATCTACGAGCAGTACTTC.